This T cell receptor beta chain derives from a study of cytomegalovirus exposure and HLA in healthy donors. Comment on this clone: What it binds is unknown.

Germline V lookup: CDR1 LNHDA, CDR2 SQIVND (reference sequence). This CDR3 is built from 15 residues. Trimming removed 3 bases at V and 3 bases at J, with 15 bases between. PCR involved 60 Vbeta and 13 Jbeta primers. TCRdb keeps only in-frame clones here, not all; method: immunoSEQ multiplex PCR. The sample includes 110,000 to 150,000 clones, about 75% of them seen just once. General study findings and limits: The majority of CMV-associated TCR beta chains were reported as apparently HLA-restricted in a later analysis. It was shown in a later analysis that HLA-associated TCR beta chains were more clonally expanded than other, equally common chains. Because they were indistinguishable, some V segments, including TRBV6-2 and TRBV6-3, were excluded.

Sequences were obtained from PBMCs. The V gene is TRBV19, the J gene TRBJ2-7; D gene unclear. The sequence was obtained from a man aged 25-45 years in good health and CMV-seronegative. The CDR3 DNA is TGTGCCAGTAGTATCGGTCACAGTCTTAACTACGAGCAGTACTTC. Translated: CASSIGHSLNYEQYF.